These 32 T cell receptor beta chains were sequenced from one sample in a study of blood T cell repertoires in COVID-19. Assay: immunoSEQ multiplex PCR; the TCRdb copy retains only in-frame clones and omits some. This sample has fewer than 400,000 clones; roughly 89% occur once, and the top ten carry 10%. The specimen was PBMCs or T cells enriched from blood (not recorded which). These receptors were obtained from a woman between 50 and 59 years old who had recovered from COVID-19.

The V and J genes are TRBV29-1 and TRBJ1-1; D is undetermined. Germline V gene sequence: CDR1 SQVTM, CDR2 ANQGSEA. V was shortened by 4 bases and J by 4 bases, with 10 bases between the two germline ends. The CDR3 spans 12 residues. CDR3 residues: CSVVSSRTEAFF. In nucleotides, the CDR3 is TGCAGCGTTGTGAGTAGTCGCACTGAAGCTTTCTTT.

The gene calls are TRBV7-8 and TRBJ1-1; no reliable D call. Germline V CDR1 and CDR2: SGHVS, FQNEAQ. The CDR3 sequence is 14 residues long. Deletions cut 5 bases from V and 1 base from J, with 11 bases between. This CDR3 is CASSPPSRNTEAFF. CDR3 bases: TGTGCCAGCAGCCCCCCTTCTAGGAACACTGAAGCTTTCTTT.

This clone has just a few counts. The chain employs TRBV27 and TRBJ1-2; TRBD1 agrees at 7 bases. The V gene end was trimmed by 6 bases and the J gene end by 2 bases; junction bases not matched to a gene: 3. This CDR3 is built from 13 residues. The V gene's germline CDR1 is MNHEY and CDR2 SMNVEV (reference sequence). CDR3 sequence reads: CASSKGGNYGYTF. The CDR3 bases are TGTGCCAGCAGCAAAGGGGGCAACTATGGCTACACCTTC.

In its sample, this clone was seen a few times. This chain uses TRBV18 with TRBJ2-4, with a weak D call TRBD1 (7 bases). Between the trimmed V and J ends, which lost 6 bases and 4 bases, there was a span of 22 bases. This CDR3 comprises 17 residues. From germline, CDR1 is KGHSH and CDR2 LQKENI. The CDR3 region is CASSTEGGGYGKNIQYF. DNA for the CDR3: TGTGCCAGCTCCACCGAAGGAGGGGGCTATGGGAAAAACATTCAGTACTTC.

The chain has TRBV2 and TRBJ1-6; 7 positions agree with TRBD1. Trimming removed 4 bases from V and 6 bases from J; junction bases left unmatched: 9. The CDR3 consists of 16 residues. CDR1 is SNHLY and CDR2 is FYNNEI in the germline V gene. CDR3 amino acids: CASSADRVGTNSPLHF. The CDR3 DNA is TGTGCCAGCAGTGCCGACAGGGTGGGTACTAATTCACCCCTCCACTTT. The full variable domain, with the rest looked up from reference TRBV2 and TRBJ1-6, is EPEVTQTPSHQVTQMGQEVILRCVPISNHLYFYWYRQILGQKVEFLVSFYNNEISEKSEIFDDQFSVERPDGSNFTLKIRSTKLEDSAMYFCASSADRVGTNSPLHFGNGTRLTVT.

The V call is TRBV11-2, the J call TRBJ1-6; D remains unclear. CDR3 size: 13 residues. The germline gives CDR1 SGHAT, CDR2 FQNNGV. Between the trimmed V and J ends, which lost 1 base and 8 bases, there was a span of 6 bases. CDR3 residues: CASSLVGYSPLHF. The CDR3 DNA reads TGTGCCAGCAGCTTAGTGGGCTATTCACCCCTCCACTTT.

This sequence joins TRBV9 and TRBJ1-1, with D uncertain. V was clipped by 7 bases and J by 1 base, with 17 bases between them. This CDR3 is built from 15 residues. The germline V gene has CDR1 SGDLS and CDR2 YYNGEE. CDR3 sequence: CASSLRSSPNTEAFF. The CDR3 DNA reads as TGTGCCAGCTCCCTCCGGAGCAGCCCGAACACTGAAGCTTTCTTT.

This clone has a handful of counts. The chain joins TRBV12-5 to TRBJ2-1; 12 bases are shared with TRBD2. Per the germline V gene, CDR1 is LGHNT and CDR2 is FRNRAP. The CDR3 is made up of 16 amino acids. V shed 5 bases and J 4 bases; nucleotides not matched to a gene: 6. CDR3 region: CASGRPGLAGYNEQFF. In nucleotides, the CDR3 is TGTGCTAGTGGTCGCCCGGGACTAGCGGGTTACAATGAGCAGTTCTTC. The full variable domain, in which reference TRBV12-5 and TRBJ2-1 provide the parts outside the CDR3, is DARVTQTPRHKVTEMGQEVTMRCQPILGHNTVFWYRQTMMQGLELLAYFRNRAPLDDSGMPKDRFSAEMPDATLATLKIQPSEPRDSAVYFCASGRPGLAGYNEQFFGPGTRLTVL.

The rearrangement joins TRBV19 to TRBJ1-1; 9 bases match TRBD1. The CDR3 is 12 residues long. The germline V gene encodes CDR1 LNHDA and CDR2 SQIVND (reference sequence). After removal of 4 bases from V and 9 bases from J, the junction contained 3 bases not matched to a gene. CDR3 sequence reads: CASSTQGAQAFF. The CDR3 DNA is TGTGCCAGTAGTACACAGGGGGCTCAAGCTTTCTTT. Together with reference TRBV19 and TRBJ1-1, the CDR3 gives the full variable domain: DGGITQSPKYLFRKEGQNVTLSCEQNLNHDAMYWYRQDPGQGLRLIYYSQIVNDFQKGDIAEGYSVSREKKESFPLTVTSAQKNPTAFYLCASSTQGAQAFFGQGTRLTVV.

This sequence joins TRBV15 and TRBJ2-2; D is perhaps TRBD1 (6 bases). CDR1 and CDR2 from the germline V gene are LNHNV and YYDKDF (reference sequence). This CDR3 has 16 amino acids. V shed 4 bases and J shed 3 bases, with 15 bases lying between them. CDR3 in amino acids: CATSIRQDTDTGELFF. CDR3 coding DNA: TGTGCCACCAGCATCCGACAGGACACCGACACCGGGGAGCTGTTTTTT.

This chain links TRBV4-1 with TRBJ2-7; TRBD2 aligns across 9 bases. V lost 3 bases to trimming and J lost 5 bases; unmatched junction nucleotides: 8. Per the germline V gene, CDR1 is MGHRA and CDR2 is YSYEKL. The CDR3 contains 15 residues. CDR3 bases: TGCGCCAGCAGCCACATAGCGGGGGATATGGACGAGCAGTACTTC. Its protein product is CASSHIAGDMDEQYF.

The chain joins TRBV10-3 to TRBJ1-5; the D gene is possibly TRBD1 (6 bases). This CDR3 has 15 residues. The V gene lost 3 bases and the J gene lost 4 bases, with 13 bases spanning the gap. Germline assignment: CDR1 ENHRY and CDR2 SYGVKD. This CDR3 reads CAISDRGKGNQPQHF. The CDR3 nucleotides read TGTGCCATCAGTGACAGGGGAAAGGGGAATCAGCCCCAGCATTTT.

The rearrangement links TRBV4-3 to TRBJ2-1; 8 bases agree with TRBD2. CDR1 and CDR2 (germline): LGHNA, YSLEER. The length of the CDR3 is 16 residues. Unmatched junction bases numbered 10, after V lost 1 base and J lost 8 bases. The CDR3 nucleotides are TGCGCCAGCAGCCAAGGAAGCGGGGGCGGTGGTGATGAGCAGTTCTTC. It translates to CASSQGSGGGGDEQFF.

Here the CDR3 reads CASRATSGGINEQFF. Written as DNA, the CDR3 is TGTGCCAGCAGGGCGACTAGCGGGGGGATCAATGAGCAGTTCTTC. The J gene is TRBJ2-1, the V gene TRBV6-6, with TRBD2 identical over 13 bases. The CDR3 is 15 residues long. V lost 6 bases, J lost 6 bases, and 5 bases stayed unmatched. Germline V gene sequence: CDR1 MNHNY, CDR2 SVGAGI (reference sequence).

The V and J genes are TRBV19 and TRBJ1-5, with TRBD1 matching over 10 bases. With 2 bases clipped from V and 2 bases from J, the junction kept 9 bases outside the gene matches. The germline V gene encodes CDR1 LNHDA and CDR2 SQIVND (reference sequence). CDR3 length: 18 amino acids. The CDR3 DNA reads TGTGCCAGTAGTATATTGAGACAGGGGGCGACGGGCAATCAGCCCCAGCATTTT. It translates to CASSILRQGATGNQPQHF.

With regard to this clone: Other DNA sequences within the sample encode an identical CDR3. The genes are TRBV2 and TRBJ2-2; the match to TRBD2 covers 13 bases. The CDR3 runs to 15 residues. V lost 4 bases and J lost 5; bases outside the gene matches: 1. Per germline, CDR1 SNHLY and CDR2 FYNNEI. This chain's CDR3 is CASSGTSGGTGELFF. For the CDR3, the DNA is TGTGCCAGCAGTGGGACTAGCGGGGGTACCGGGGAGCTGTTTTTT.

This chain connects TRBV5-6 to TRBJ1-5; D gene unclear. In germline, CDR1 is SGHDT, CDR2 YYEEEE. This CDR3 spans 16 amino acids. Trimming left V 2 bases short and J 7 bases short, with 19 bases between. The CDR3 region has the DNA TGTGCCAGCAGCTTCGGGGAGGGCGTACTTGGGCAGCCCCAGCATTTT. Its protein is CASSFGEGVLGQPQHF.

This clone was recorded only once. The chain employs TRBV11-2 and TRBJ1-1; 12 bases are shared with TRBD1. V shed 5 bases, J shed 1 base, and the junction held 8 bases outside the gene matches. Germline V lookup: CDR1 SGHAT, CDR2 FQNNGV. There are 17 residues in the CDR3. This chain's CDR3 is CASSVGTGGAWNTEAFF. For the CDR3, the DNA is TGTGCCAGCAGCGTCGGGACAGGGGGCGCGTGGAACACTGAAGCTTTCTTT. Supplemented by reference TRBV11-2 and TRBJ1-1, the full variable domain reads EAGVAQSPRYKIIEKRQSVAFWCNPISGHATLYWYQQILGQGPKLLIQFQNNGVVDDSQLPKDRFSAERLKGVDSTLKIQPAKLEDSAVYLCASSVGTGGAWNTEAFFGQGTRLTVV.

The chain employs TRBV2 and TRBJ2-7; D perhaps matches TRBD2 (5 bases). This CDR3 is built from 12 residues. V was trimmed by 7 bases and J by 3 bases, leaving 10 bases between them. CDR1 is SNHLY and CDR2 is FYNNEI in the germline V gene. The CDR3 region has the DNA TGTGCCAGCAAATCAGACTACTACGAGCAGTACTTC. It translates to CASKSDYYEQYF.

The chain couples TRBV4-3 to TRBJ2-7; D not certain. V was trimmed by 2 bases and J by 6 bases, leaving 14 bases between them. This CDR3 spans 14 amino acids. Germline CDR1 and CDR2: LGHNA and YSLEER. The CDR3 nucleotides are TGCGCCAGCAGCCAAATCCCTCTCACGGGCGAGCAGTACTTC. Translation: CASSQIPLTGEQYF.

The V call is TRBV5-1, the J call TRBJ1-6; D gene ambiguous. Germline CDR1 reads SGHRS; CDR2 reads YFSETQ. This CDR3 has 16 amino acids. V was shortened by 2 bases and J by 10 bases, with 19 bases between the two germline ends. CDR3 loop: CASSFFGDSFGSPLHF. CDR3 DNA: TGCGCCAGCAGCTTTTTCGGGGATTCGTTCGGGTCACCCCTCCACTTT.

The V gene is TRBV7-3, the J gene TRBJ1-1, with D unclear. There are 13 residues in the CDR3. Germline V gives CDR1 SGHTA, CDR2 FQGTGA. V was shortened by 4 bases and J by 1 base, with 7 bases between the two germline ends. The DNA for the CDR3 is TGTGCCAGCAGCTGGGCTCCGAACACTGAAGCTTTCTTT. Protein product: CASSWAPNTEAFF.

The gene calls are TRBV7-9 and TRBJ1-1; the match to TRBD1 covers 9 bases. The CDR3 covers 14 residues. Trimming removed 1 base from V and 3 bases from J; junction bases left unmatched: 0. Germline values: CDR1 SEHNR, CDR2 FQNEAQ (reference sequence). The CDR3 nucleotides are TGTGCCAGCAGCTTAGGACAGGGGGACACTGAAGCTTTCTTT. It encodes CASSLGQGDTEAFF.

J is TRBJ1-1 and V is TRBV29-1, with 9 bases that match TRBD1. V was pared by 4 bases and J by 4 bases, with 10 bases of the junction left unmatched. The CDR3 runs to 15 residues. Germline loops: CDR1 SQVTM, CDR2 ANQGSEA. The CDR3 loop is CSVGAGTGTTTEAFF. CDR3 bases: TGCAGCGTTGGGGCCGGGACAGGGACGACCACTGAAGCTTTCTTT.

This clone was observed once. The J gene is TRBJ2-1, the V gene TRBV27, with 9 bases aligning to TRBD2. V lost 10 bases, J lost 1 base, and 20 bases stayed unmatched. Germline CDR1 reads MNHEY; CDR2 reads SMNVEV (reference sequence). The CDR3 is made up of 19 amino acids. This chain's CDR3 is CATTLGEGRGGPSYNEQFF. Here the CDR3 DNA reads TGTGCCACCACCTTGGGGGAGGGGCGGGGGGGCCCATCCTACAATGAGCAGTTCTTC.

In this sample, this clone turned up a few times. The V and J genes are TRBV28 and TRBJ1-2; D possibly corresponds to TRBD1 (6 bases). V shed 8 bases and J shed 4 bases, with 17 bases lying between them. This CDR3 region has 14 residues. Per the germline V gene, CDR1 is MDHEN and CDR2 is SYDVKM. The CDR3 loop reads CASQHRERGYGYTF. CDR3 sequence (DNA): TGTGCCAGCCAACACAGGGAGCGCGGCTATGGCTACACCTTC.

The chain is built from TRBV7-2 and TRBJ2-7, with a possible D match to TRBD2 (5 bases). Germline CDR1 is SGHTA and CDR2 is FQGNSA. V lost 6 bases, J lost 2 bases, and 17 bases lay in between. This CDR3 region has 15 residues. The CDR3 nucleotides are TGTGCCAGCAGGTCAGGCGGGTCCCCGGCCTACGAGCAGTACTTC. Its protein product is CASRSGGSPAYEQYF.

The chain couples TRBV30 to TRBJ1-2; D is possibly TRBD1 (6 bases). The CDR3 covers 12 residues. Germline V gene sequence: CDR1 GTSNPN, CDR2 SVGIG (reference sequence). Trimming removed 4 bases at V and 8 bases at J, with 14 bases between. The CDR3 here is CAWNRGALGYTF. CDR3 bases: TGTGCCTGGAATCGGGGGGCGCTAGGCTACACCTTC.

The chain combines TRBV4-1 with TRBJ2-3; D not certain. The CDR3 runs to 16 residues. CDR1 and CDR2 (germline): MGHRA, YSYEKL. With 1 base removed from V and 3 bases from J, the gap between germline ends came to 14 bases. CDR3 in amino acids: CASSQGRTEFTDTQYF. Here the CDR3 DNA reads TGCGCCAGCAGCCAAGGGCGCACAGAATTTACAGATACGCAGTATTTT.

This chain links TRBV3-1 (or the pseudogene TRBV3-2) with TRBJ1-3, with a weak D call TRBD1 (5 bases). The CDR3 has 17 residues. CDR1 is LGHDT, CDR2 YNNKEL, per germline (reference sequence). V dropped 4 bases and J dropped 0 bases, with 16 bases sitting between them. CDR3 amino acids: CASSPPGVILSGNTIYF. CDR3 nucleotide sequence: TGTGCCAGCAGCCCTCCGGGGGTAATACTCTCTGGAAACACCATATATTTT.

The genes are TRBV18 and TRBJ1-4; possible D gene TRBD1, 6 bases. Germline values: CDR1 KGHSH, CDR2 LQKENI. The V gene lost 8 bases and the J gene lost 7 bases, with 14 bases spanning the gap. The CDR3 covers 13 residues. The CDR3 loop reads CASGMGATEKLFF. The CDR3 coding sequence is TGTGCCAGCGGTATGGGGGCTACTGAAAAACTGTTTTTT.

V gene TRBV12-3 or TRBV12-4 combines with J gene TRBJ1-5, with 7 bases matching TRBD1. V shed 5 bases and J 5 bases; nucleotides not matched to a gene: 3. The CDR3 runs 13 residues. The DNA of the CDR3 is TGTGCCAGCAGTGCCAGGGGGTATCAGCCCCAGCATTTT. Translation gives CASSARGYQPQHF.